Below, one T cell receptor beta chain is given with its context. Its antigen target is currently unknown. Per-base qualities were not stored, and no clone one base away is much larger. The immunoSEQ Assay was used to sequence TCR beta CDR3 regions from DNA. On the study's bioinformatics: T cell density was computed as TCR beta template counts normalized to usable DNA estimated by amplifying housekeeping genes. The preseqR package was used to estimate richness by extrapolating to 400,000 templates for PBMC samples and to 120,000 templates for tissue samples. Clonality was taken to be one minus Pielou's evenness. To identify tissue-enriched TCRs, differential abundance testing was run on productive amino-acid clonotypes with a minimum total count of 5 and an alpha of 0.1. The Jaccard Index and the Morisita Overlap Index were used to measure repertoire overlap between compartments. GLIPH grouped TCR beta CDR3s together with public tetramer-defined viral CDR3s, and a viral motif had to include at least three viral sequences and also show V-gene enrichment. The table was pulled from immuneACCESS by TCRdb, which kept in-frame rearrangements only. Such tables lose some clones; where checked, under half of the loss comes from unresolved V genes, and the rest has no known cause. For V, J and clone size, that table is used; D and trimming come from the DNA. Recorded for this sample are some 85,000 clones; less than 85% of them occurred a single time. Of the sample, about a fifth is held by the ten largest clones.

The entry originates in a study of T cells in localized non-small cell lung cancer (dated by TCRdb to 2018 to 2021). With regard to the full study: The study analyzed T cell repertoires of approximately 240 early-stage NSCLC patients, comparing tumors and uninvolved tumor-adjacent lungs. All 220 or so NSCLC patients in the cohort were treatment-naive and had localized lung tumors that were resected. The mean age of the NSCLC patients was roughly 63 years, with 130 or so men and 100 to 110 women.

At diagnosis, peripheral blood, uninvolved tumor-adjacent lung and tumor were collected and were preserved as a mix of fresh-frozen and FFPE material. For TCR repertoire profiling, blood samples were analyzed as peripheral blood mononuclear cells. Broad study findings and their caveats: A median of roughly 60 of the top 100 tumor clones were detected in paired uninvolved adjacent lung, and approximately 28 of these tumor clones were also found among the top 100 clones of the paired uninvolved adjacent lung. Multi-region tumor sequencing was not performed, so intratumor heterogeneity could not be excluded. Longer overall survival was associated with higher T cell density in blood, whereas shorter survival was associated with higher clonality in adjacent lung. Since the design was exploratory, TCR variables were selected using unadjusted p-values with no false-discovery rate correction. Uninvolved tumor-adjacent lung showed the highest T cell clonality, higher than tumor, which suggests more focused antigenic responses in the uninvolved tumor-adjacent lung.

The CDR3, cysteine through phenylalanine, is 14 amino acids long. Only the CDR3 region is kept as DNA, spanning 42 bases read in frame from base 1. Cut back by 0 bases and 7 bases, the V and J ends lie 12 bases apart. Taken from the germline V gene (reference sequence), the CDR1 and CDR2 loops are SEHNR and FQNEAQ. The chain was built from TRBV7-9 and TRBJ2-5; TRBD2 is perhaps the D gene, given 5 matching bases. Sequenced material: PBMCs, taken before any cancer treatment. The sequence was obtained from a man aged 40-75 years with stage II squamous cell lung carcinoma. The nucleotide sequence is given as TGTGCCAGCAGCTTAGCAGAGGGTCCGGGGACCCAGTACTTC. The resulting protein is CASSLAEGPGTQYF.